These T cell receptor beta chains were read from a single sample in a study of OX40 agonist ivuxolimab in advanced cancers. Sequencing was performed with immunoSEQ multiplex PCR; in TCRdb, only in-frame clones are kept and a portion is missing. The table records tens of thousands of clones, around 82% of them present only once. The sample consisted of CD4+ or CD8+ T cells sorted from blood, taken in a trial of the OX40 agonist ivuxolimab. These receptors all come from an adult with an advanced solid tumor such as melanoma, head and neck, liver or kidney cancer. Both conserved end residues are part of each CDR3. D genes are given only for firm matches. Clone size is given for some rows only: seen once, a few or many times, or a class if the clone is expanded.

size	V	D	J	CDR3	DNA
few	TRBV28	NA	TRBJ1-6	CASSDRSPLHF	TGTGCCAGCAGTGACCGGTCACCCCTCCACTTT
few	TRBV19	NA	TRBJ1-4	CASSIEIGGPAEKLFF	TGTGCCAGTAGTATAGAAATTGGGGGACCGGCGGAAAAACTGTTTTTT
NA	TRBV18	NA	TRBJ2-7	CASSPSGTPSYEQYF	TGTGCCAGCTCACCCTCAGGAACCCCCTCCTACGAGCAGTACTTC
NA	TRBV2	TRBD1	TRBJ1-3	CATNRGSGNTIYF	TGTGCCACCAACAGGGGCTCTGGAAACACCATATATTTT
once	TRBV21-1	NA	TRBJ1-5	CASSKAGRGHDQPQHF	TGTGCCAGCAGCAAAGCCGGCAGGGGTCACGATCAGCCCCAGCATTTT
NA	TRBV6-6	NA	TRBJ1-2	CASSPEVDYGYTF	TGTGCCAGCAGTCCCGAGGTGGACTATGGCTACACCTTC
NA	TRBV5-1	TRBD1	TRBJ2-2	CASSLVARGQGTGELFF	TGCGCCAGCAGCTTGGTAGCCAGGGGGCAAGGGACCGGGGAGCTGTTTTTT
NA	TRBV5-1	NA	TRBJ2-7	CASSSGQEQYF	TGCGCCAGCAGCTCTGGACAGGAGCAGTACTTC
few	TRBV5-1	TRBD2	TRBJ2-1	CASSPPLLAGGNNEQFF	TGCGCCAGCAGCCCTCCCCTACTAGCGGGGGGAAACAATGAGCAGTTCTTC
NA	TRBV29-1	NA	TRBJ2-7	CSVGGAPTYEQYF	TGCAGCGTTGGCGGAGCGCCCACCTACGAGCAGTACTTC
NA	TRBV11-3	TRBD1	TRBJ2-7	CASSPGGRVEQYF	TGTGCCAGTAGCCCAGGGGGAAGGGTTGAGCAGTACTTC
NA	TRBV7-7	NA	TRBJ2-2	CASSDRRGPGELFF	TGTGCCAGCAGTGATCGTCGGGGGCCCGGGGAGCTGTTTTTT
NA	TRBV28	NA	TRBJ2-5	CASTHAASGQETQYF	TGTGCCAGCACCCACGCCGCGAGCGGACAAGAGACCCAGTACTTC
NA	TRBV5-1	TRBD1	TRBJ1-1	CASTADTGTGDTEAFF	TGCGCCAGCACCGCAGACACCGGGACAGGGGACACTGAAGCTTTCTTT
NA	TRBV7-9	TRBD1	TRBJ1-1	CASSQKGGRNTEAFF	TGTGCCAGCAGCCAAAAAGGGGGCAGAAACACTGAAGCTTTCTTT
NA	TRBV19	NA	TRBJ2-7	CASSTSTRPTYEQYF	TGTGCCAGCTCAACATCGACAAGACCGACCTACGAGCAGTACTTC
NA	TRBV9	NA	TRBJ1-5	CASSPAGGGNQPQHF	TGTGCCAGCAGCCCGGCAGGTGGAGGCAATCAGCCCCAGCATTTT
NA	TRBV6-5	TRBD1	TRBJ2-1	CASSREGTAYNEQFF	TGTGCCAGCAGCCGAGAAGGGACAGCCTACAATGAGCAGTTCTTC
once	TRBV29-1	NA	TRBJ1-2	CSVDIDGYTF	TGCAGCGTTGATATAGATGGCTACACCTTC
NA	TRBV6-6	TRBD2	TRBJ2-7	CASSWTSGAYEQYF	TGTGCCAGCAGCTGGACTAGCGGGGCCTACGAGCAGTACTTC
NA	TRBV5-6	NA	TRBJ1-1	CASSLLARNTEAFF	TGTGCCAGCAGCTTGCTTGCTAGGAACACTGAAGCTTTCTTT
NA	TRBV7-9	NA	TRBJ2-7	CASSLYKDRAYEQYF	TGTGCCAGCAGCTTGTATAAAGACAGAGCCTACGAGCAGTACTTC
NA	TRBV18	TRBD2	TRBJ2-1	CASSSGGTNTYNEQFF	TGTGCCAGCTCGTCGGGGGGGACCAATACCTACAATGAGCAGTTCTTC
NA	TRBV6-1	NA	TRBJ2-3	CASSDRAASTDTQYF	TGTGCCAGCAGTGATAGGGCAGCTAGCACAGATACGCAGTATTTT
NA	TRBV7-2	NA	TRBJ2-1	CASSLGSPSEQFF	TGTGCCAGCAGCTTAGGATCCCCGAGTGAGCAGTTCTTC
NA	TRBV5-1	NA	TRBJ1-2	CASSLADVNYGYTF	TGCGCCAGCAGCTTGGCGGACGTAAACTATGGCTACACCTTC
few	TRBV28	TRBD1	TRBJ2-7	CASSSDRARYF	TGTGCCAGCAGTTCAGACAGGGCGCGGTACTTC
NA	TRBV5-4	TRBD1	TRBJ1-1	CASSLDPAQGHTEAFF	TGTGCCAGCAGCTTAGACCCGGCACAGGGGCACACTGAAGCTTTCTTT
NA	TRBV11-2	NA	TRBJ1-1	CASSRDIMNTEAFF	TGTGCCAGCAGCCGGGACATAATGAACACTGAAGCTTTCTTT
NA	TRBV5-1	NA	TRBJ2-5	CASSFQPGHQETQYF	TGCGCCAGCAGCTTTCAGCCGGGACACCAAGAGACCCAGTACTTC
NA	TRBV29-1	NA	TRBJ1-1	CSARRTTMNTEAFF	TGCAGCGCCAGGAGGACTACTATGAACACTGAAGCTTTCTTT
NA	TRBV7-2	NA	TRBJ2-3	CASSLGSFSTDTQYF	TGTGCCAGCAGCTTAGGTAGCTTTAGCACAGATACGCAGTATTTT
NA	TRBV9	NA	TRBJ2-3	CASSPRGDGNTDTQYF	TGTGCCAGCAGCCCCAGGGGGGACGGAAACACAGATACGCAGTATTTT
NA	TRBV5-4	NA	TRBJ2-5	CASSLSGGTQYF	TGTGCCAGCAGCTTGTCGGGCGGGACCCAGTACTTC
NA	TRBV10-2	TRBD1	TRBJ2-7	CASSESGQDYEQYF	TGCGCCAGCAGTGAGTCCGGACAGGACTACGAGCAGTACTTC
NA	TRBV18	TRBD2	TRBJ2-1	CASSPNRGGNEQFF	TGTGCCAGCTCCCCGAACCGGGGGGGCAATGAGCAGTTCTTC
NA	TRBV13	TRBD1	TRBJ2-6	CASSPGQGATGANVLTF	TGTGCCAGCAGCCCGGGACAGGGGGCAACTGGGGCCAACGTCCTGACTTTC
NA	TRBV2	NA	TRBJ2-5	CASSEAPQGPETQYF	TGTGCCAGCAGTGAAGCGCCCCAGGGGCCAGAGACCCAGTACTTC
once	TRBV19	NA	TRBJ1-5	CASSIGAGSIDSNQPQHF	TGTGCCAGTAGTATAGGGGCAGGATCCATCGATAGCAATCAGCCCCAGCATTTT
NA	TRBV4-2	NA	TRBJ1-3	CASSQEVGEGGTIYF	TGTGCCAGCAGCCAAGAAGTGGGGGAGGGAGGCACCATATATTTT
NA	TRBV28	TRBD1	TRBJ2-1	CASSTPKTGYNEQFF	TGTGCCAGCAGTACCCCGAAGACAGGGTACAATGAGCAGTTCTTC
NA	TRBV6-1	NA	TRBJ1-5	CASSDRGPSNQPQHF	TGTGCCAGCAGTGATCGGGGGCCTAGCAATCAGCCCCAGCATTTT
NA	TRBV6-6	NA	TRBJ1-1	CASTGNTEAFF	TGTGCCAGCACGGGGAACACTGAAGCTTTCTTT
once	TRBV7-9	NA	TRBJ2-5	CASSQGGEETQYF	TGTGCCAGCAGCCAAGGGGGGGAAGAGACCCAGTACTTC
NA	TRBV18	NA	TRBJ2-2	CASSPPSNTGELFF	TGTGCCAGCTCACCACCCTCTAACACCGGGGAGCTGTTTTTT
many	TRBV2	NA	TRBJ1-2	CASRAAEGYGYTF	TGTGCCAGCAGGGCGGCGGAGGGCTATGGCTACACCTTC
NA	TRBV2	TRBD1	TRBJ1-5	CASAYRGPQHF	TGTGCCAGCGCCTACAGGGGGCCCCAGCATTTT
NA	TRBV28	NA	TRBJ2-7	CASSINRDQYF	TGTGCCAGCAGTATTAACAGGGACCAGTACTTC